The 21 T cell receptor beta chains below come from one sample, sequenced in a study of blood T cell repertoires in COVID-19. Profiling relied on immunoSEQ multiplex PCR, and the TCRdb table lists in-frame clones only, not all of them. The sample comprises roughly 200,000 clones, roughly 85% of which are singletons, and roughly 6% rests with the top ten. The sample was PBMCs or T cells enriched from blood (not recorded which). These receptors were taken from a man in his forties who had recovered from COVID-19.

This chain uses TRBV10-2 with TRBJ1-1; possible D gene TRBD1, 5 bases. V gave up 6 bases and J gave up 0 bases, with 11 bases separating them. Germline V gene data show CDR1 as WSHSY and CDR2 as SAAADI. The CDR3 contains 14 residues. Here the CDR3 DNA reads TGCGCCAGCAGCCCTGGACATCTGAACACTGAAGCTTTCTTT. This codes for CASSPGHLNTEAFF.

The CDR3 DNA is TGCGCCAGCGGAGAGGGCCGGTCTGGAAACACCATATATTTT. Translating gives CASGEGRSGNTIYF. The genes are TRBV5-1 and TRBJ1-3, with D hard to call. The CDR3 totals 14 residues. Trimming removed 7 bases from V and 1 base from J, with 12 bases in between. In germline, CDR1 is SGHRS, CDR2 YFSETQ.

Concerning this clone: A junction end diverges from the germline sequence, so it may reflect a read error. The V and J genes are TRBV5-1 and TRBJ2-1; 7 positions agree with TRBD2. CDR1 SGHRS and CDR2 YFSETQ come from the germline V gene. The CDR3 totals 17 residues. CDR3 nucleotide sequence: TGCGCCAGCAGTTTGGGGGGGGGACCAACCCTCTACAATGAGCAGTTCTTC. Its protein product is CASSLGGGPTLYNEQFF.

The rearrangement uses TRBV27 and TRBJ1-2, with unresolved D. Trimming cost V 5 bases and J 2 bases, with 9 bases left between them. The CDR3 length is 13 residues. CDR1 and CDR2 from the germline V gene are MNHEY and SMNVEV (reference sequence). The CDR3 DNA follows: TGTGCCAGCAGTCGACGGGTAAACTATGGCTACACCTTC. Protein: CASSRRVNYGYTF.

The gene calls are TRBV19 and TRBJ2-7; 9 bases are shared with TRBD1. The CDR3 is 15 amino acids. V lost 5 bases to trimming and J lost 2 bases; unmatched junction nucleotides: 7. CDR1 and CDR2 from the germline V gene are LNHDA and SQIVND (reference sequence). DNA of the CDR3: TGTGCCAGTAGTCTAGGACAGGGGTCGGCCTACGAGCAGTACTTC. It specifies CASSLGQGSAYEQYF.

The genes are TRBV30 and TRBJ1-3; the D is unclear. CDR1 GTSNPN and CDR2 SVGIG come from the germline V gene (reference sequence). CDR3 length: 13 amino acids. Trimming cost V 2 bases and J 6 bases, with 11 bases left between them. The CDR3 nucleotides read TGTGCCTGGAGTAGAGGCCTTGAAAACACCATATATTTT. This codes for CAWSRGLENTIYF. Based on the CDR3 plus reference TRBV30 and TRBJ1-3, the full variable domain is SQTIHQWPATLVQPVGSPLSLECTVEGTSNPNLYWYRQAAGRGLQLLFYSVGIGQISSEVPQNLSASRPQDRQFILSSKKLLLSDSGFYLCAWSRGLENTIYFGEGSWLTVV.

This clone was recorded once. The rearrangement links TRBV7-9 to TRBJ1-6; maybe TRBD1 (5 bases). This CDR3 contains 15 residues. Germline values: CDR1 SEHNR, CDR2 FQNEAQ (reference sequence). V was shortened by 1 base and J by 4 bases, with 8 bases between the two germline ends. This CDR3 is CASSLEGSYNSPLHF. CDR3 bases: TGTGCCAGCAGCTTAGAGGGGTCATATAATTCACCCCTCCACTTT. Full variable domain (remainder filled in from reference TRBV7-9 and TRBJ1-6): DTGVSQNPRHKITKRGQNVTFRCDPISEHNRLYWYRQTLGQGPEFLTYFQNEAQLEKSRLLSDRFSAERPKGSFSTLEIQRTEQGDSAMYLCASSLEGSYNSPLHFGNGTRLTVT.

The chain has TRBV10-3 and TRBJ2-7; 9 bases are a match to TRBD2. The junction had 2 bases not matched to a gene; V was cut back by 5 bases and J by 3 bases. Germline CDR1 ENHRY, CDR2 SYGVKD. The CDR3 is 13 residues long. The CDR3 loop is CAISTTSGYEQYF. The CDR3 nucleotides are TGTGCCATCAGTACGACTAGCGGCTACGAGCAGTACTTC.

CDR3 in amino acids: CATSDGQGTSHSNQPQHF. The CDR3 DNA is TGTGCCACCAGTGATGGGCAGGGCACCTCACATAGCAATCAGCCCCAGCATTTT. The chain combines TRBV24-1 with TRBJ1-5; TRBD1 might be the D (5 bases). With 3 bases removed from V and 0 bases from J, the gap between germline ends came to 17 bases. Germline-derived CDR1 and CDR2 are KGHDR and SFDVKD. There are 18 residues in the CDR3.

The chain is built from TRBV12-3 or TRBV12-4 and TRBJ1-5; weak D call: TRBD1 (6 bases). This CDR3 is 13 amino acids long. The germline V and J ends were trimmed by 3 bases and 11 bases, with 14 bases remaining between them. The CDR3 coding sequence is TGTGCCAGCAGTTTGGCCGCGAAGGGGGCCCAGCATTTT. Protein sequence: CASSLAAKGAQHF.

The V and J genes are TRBV2 and TRBJ2-3; no reliable D call. Germline-derived CDR1 and CDR2 are SNHLY and FYNNEI. The CDR3 has 12 residues. V was trimmed by 6 bases and J by 2 bases, leaving 6 bases between them. CDR3 bases: TGTGCCAGCAGGGGCATCACAGATACGCAGTATTTT. It specifies CASRGITDTQYF.

The rearrangement uses TRBV7-3 and TRBJ2-6; no clear D gene. The CDR3 spans 18 residues. Per germline, CDR1 SGHTA and CDR2 FQGTGA. Trimming stripped 5 bases from V and 0 bases from J, with 17 bases between. CDR3 protein: CASSGSVGHRSGANVLTF. Written as DNA, the CDR3 is TGTGCCAGCAGCGGCTCCGTGGGCCACCGCTCTGGGGCCAACGTCCTGACTTTC. Based on the CDR3 plus reference TRBV7-3 and TRBJ2-6, the full variable domain is GAGVSQTPSNKVTEKGKYVELRCDPISGHTALYWYRQSLGQGPEFLIYFQGTGAADDSGLPNDRFFAVRPEGSVSTLKIQRTERGDSAVYLCASSGSVGHRSGANVLTFGAGSRLTVL.

This clone came up once. This chain connects TRBV18 to TRBJ2-2; weak D call: TRBD1 (6 bases). Trimming took 2 bases from V and 2 from J, leaving 9 bases between them. The germline V gene has CDR1 KGHSH and CDR2 LQKENI. The length of the CDR3 is 15 residues. DNA for the CDR3: TGTGCCAGCTCACCAGGGGGCCAAAACACCGGGGAGCTGTTTTTT. Residues: CASSPGGQNTGELFF.

The V gene is TRBV5-5, the J gene TRBJ1-3; D is possibly TRBD1 (5 bases). V was trimmed by 3 bases and J by 2 bases, leaving 12 bases between them. This CDR3 has 15 amino acids. CDR1 is SGHKS, CDR2 YYEKEE, per germline (reference sequence). The CDR3, as DNA: TGTGCCAGCAGCTGGACCTCGGGGGCTGGAAACACCATATATTTT. Translation: CASSWTSGAGNTIYF.

This chain links TRBV19 with TRBJ1-2; D perhaps matches TRBD1 (5 bases). Germline V CDR1 and CDR2: LNHDA, SQIVND (reference sequence). V lost 3 bases and J 7 bases, leaving 12 bases between the germline ends. The CDR3 is made up of 13 amino acids. The CDR3 sequence: CASSMGGTRGYTF. The CDR3 DNA follows: TGTGCCAGTAGTATGGGGGGTACTCGTGGCTACACCTTC.

CDR3 bases: TGTGCCTGGAGCGCTTCCGGGATCCTCTACGAGCAGTACTTC. Amino acids: CAWSASGILYEQYF. This chain links TRBV30 with TRBJ2-7; D might be TRBD2 (5 bases). Deletions cut 3 bases from V and 3 bases from J, with 15 bases between. This CDR3 region has 14 residues. Germline CDR1 and CDR2: GTSNPN and SVGIG (reference sequence).

This chain uses TRBV28 with TRBJ1-4, with TRBD1 matching 8 bases. J was trimmed by 4 bases and V by 1 base; bases with no gene match: 5. The CDR3 runs to 16 residues. From germline, CDR1 is MDHEN and CDR2 SYDVKM. The CDR3 DNA follows: TGTGCCAGCAGTTTATTCGGGACAGGTTTTAATGAAAAACTGTTTTTT. Translating it yields CASSLFGTGFNEKLFF.

The chain uses TRBV6-5 and TRBJ2-2; D is uncertain. This CDR3 has 15 amino acids. The V gene lost 2 bases and the J gene lost 5 bases, with 12 bases spanning the gap. CDR1 is MNHEY and CDR2 is SVGAGI in the germline V gene. Written as DNA, the CDR3 is TGTGCCAGCAGTTACGTAGCCCCAACAACCGGGGAGCTGTTTTTT. Protein: CASSYVAPTTGELFF.

This chain links TRBV7-2 with TRBJ1-2; perhaps TRBD1 as D (5 bases). This CDR3 is built from 14 residues. Trimming left V 2 bases short and J 8 bases short, with 15 bases between. Germline CDR1 is SGHTA and CDR2 is FQGNSA. CDR3 nucleotide sequence: TGTGCCAGCAGCTTAATGGGAGGGGCTTCAGGCTACACCTTC. It codes for CASSLMGGASGYTF.

J is TRBJ1-2 and V is TRBV5-6, with a weak D call TRBD1 (5 bases). V was pared by 5 bases and J by 4 bases, with 18 bases between. CDR3 length: 15 amino acids. Germline V gene data show CDR1 as SGHDT and CDR2 as YYEEEE. CDR3: CASSTLGGAPYGYTF. In nucleotides, the CDR3 is TGTGCCAGCAGTACCTTGGGGGGAGCCCCCTATGGCTACACCTTC.

V gene TRBV18 combines with J gene TRBJ1-2, with 12 bases fitting TRBD1. The V gene end was trimmed by 4 bases and the J gene end by 7 bases; junction bases not matched to a gene: 4. Germline CDR1 and CDR2: KGHSH and LQKENI. The CDR3 has 14 amino acids. Here the CDR3 DNA reads TGTGCCAGCTCACTAGGGACAGGGGGCTTTGGCTACACCTTC. This gives the protein CASSLGTGGFGYTF.